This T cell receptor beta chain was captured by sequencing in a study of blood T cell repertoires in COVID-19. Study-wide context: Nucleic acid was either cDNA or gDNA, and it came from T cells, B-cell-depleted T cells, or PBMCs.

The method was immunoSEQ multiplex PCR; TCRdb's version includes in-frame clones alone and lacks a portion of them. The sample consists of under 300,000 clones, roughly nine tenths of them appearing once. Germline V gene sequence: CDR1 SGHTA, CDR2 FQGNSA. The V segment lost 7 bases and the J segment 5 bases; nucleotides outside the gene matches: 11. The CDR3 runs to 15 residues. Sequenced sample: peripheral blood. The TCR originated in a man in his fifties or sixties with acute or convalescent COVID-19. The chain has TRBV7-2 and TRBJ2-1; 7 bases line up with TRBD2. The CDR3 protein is CASNTLSSGNNEQFF. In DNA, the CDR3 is TGTGCCAGCAACACCCTATCTAGCGGAAACAATGAGCAGTTCTTC.